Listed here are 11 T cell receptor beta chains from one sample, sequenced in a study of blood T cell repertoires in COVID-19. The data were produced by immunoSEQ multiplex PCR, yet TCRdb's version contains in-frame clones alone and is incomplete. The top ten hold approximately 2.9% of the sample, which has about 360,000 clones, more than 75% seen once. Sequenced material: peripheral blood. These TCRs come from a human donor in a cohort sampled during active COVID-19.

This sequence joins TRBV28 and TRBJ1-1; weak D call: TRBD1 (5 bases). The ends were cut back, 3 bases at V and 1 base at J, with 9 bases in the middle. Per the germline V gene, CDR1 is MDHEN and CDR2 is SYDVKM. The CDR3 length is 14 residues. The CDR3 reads CASSLMGGNTEAFF. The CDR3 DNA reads TGTGCCAGCAGTTTGATGGGGGGGAACACTGAAGCTTTCTTT.

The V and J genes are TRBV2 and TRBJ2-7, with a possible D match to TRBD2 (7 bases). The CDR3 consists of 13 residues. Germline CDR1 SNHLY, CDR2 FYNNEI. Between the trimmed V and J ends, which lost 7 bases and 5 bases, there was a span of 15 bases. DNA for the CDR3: TGTGCCAGCAATCAGGGGACTATGGACGAGCAGTACTTC. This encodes CASNQGTMDEQYF.

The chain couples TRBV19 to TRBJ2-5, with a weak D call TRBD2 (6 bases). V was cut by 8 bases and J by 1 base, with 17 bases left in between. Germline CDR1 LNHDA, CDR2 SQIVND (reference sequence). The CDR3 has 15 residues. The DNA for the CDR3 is TGTGCCAGTGGGGCGCGGCGGGGTGTCCAAGAGACCCAGTACTTC. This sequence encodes CASGARRGVQETQYF.

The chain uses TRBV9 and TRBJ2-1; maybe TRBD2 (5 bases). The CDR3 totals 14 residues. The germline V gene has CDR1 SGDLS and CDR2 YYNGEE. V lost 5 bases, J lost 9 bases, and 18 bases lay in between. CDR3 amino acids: CASRPGGPLSEQFF. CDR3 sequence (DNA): TGTGCCAGCAGGCCCGGAGGACCCCTGAGTGAGCAGTTCTTC.

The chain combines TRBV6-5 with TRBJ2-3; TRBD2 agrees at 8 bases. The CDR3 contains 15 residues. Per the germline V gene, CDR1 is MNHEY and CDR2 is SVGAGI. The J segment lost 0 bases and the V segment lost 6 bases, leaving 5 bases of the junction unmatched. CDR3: CASRKLAGSTDTQYF. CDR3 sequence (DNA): TGTGCCAGCAGAAAGCTAGCGGGTAGCACAGATACGCAGTATTTT.

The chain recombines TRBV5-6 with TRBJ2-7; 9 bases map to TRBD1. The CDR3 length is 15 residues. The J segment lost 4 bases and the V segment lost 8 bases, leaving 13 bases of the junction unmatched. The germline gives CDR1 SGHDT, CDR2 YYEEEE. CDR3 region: CASTPGTGIYYEQYF. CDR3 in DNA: TGTGCCAGTACACCCGGGACAGGGATTTATTACGAGCAGTACTTC. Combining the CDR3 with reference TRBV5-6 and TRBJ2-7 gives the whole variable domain DAGVTQSPTHLIKTRGQQVTLRCSPKSGHDTVSWYQQALGQGPQFIFQYYEEEERQRGNFPDRFSGHQFPNYSSELNVNALLLGDSALYLCASTPGTGIYYEQYFGPGTRLTVT.

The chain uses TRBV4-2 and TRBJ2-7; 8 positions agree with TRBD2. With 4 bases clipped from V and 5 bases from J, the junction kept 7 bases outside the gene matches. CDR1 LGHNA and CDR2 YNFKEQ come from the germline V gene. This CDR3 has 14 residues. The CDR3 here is CASSLLSGSDEQYF. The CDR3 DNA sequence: TGTGCCAGCAGCCTTCTGAGCGGGAGTGACGAGCAGTACTTC.

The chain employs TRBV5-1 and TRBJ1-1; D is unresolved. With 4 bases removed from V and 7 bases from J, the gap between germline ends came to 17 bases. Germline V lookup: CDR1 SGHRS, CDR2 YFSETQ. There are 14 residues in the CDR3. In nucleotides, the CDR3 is TGCGCCAGCAGCCCTAGTCGGCCCCGACTTGAAGCTTTCTTT. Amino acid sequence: CASSPSRPRLEAFF.

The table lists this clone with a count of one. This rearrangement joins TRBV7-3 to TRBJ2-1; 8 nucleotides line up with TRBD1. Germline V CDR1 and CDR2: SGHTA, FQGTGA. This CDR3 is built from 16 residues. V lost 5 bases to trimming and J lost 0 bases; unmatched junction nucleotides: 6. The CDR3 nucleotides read TGTGCCAGCAGCCGAGGACAGGGCCCCTCCTACAATGAGCAGTTCTTC. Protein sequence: CASSRGQGPSYNEQFF. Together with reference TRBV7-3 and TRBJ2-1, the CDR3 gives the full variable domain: GAGVSQTPSNKVTEKGKYVELRCDPISGHTALYWYRQSLGQGPEFLIYFQGTGAADDSGLPNDRFFAVRPEGSVSTLKIQRTERGDSAVYLCASSRGQGPSYNEQFFGPGTRLTVL.

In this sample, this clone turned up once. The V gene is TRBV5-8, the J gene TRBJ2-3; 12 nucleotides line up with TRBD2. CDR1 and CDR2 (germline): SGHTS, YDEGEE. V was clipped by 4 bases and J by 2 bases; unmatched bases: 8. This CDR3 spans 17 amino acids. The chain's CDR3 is CASSNGLAGFITDTQYF. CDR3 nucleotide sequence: TGTGCCAGCAGCAACGGACTAGCGGGATTCATCACAGATACGCAGTATTTT.

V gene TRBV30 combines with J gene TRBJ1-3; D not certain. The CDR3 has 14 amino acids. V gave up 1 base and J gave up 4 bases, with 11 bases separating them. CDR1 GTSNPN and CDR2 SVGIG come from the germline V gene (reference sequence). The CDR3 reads CAWSALGFGNTIYF. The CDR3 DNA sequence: TGTGCCTGGAGTGCGCTGGGCTTCGGAAACACCATATATTTT.